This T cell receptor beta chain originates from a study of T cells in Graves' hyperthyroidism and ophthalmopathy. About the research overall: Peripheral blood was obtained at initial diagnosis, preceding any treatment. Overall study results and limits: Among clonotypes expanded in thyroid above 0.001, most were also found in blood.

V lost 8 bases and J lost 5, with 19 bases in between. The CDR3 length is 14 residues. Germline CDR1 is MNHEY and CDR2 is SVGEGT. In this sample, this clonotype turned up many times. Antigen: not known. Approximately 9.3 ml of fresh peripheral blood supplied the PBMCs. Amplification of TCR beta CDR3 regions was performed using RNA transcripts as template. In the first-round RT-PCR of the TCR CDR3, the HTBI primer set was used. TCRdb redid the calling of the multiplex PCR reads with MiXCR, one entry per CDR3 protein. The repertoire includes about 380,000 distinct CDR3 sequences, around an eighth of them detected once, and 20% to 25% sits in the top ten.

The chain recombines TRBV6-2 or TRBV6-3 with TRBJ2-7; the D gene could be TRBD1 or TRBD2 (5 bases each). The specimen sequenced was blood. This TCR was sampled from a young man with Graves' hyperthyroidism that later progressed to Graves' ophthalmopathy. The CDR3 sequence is CASFWGPTEDEQYF. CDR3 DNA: TGTGCCAGCTTTTGGGGACCGACCGAGGACGAGCAGTACTTC.